What follows are 20 T cell receptor beta chains derived from one specimen sequenced in a study of T cell changes during pregnancy in multiple sclerosis. Assay used: immunoSEQ multiplex PCR; TCRdb lists only in-frame clones, some missing. The table lists approximately 100,000 clones, about nine tenths of them singletons, with less than 4.5% in the top ten. The specimen was peripheral blood, collected after pregnancy. These receptors all stem from a female donor with multiple sclerosis, enrolled in a pregnancy study.

The V and J genes are TRBV5-4 and TRBJ2-3, with D maybe TRBD2 (6 bases). CDR3 length equals 15 residues. V lost 2 bases and J 4 bases, leaving 14 bases between the germline ends. Germline lookup yields CDR1 SGHNT and CDR2 YYREEE (reference sequence). The CDR3 is CASSFFGGAPDTQYF. For the CDR3, the DNA is TGTGCCAGCAGCTTCTTCGGCGGGGCCCCAGATACGCAGTATTTT. Together with reference TRBV5-4 and TRBJ2-3, the CDR3 gives the full variable domain: ETGVTQSPTHLIKTRGQQVTLRCSSQSGHNTVSWYQQALGQGPQFIFQYYREEENGRGNFPPRFSGLQFPNYSSELNVNALELDDSALYLCASSFFGGAPDTQYFGPGTRLTVL.

The chain has TRBV27 and TRBJ2-1; TRBD2 aligns across 12 bases. The CDR3 covers 17 residues. CDR1 is MNHEY and CDR2 is SMNVEV in the germline V gene (reference sequence). The V gene end was trimmed by 3 bases and the J gene end by 4 bases; junction bases not matched to a gene: 7. As DNA, the CDR3 is TGTGCCAGCAGTTTCACCAAGGGGACTAGCGGGTACAATGAGCAGTTCTTC. Its translation: CASSFTKGTSGYNEQFF.

The chain couples TRBV5-1 to TRBJ1-1; perhaps TRBD1 as D (6 bases). V was clipped by 0 bases and J by 5 bases, with 11 bases between them. Germline lookup yields CDR1 SGHRS and CDR2 YFSETQ. The CDR3 has 14 residues. CDR3 sequence reads: CASSLEQGMTEAFF. The DNA for the CDR3 is TGCGCCAGCAGCTTGGAACAGGGCATGACTGAAGCTTTCTTT. The entire variable domain, with the rest obtained from reference TRBV5-1 and TRBJ1-1, is as follows: KAGVTQTPRYLIKTRGQQVTLSCSPISGHRSVSWYQQTPGQGLQFLFEYFSETQRNKGNFPGRFSGRQFSNSRSEMNVSTLELGDSALYLCASSLEQGMTEAFFGQGTRLTVV.

This clone was detected only once. The CDR3 nucleotides are TGTGCCAGCAGCGTAGATCCCCCGACAGGGGCCGTCAACACCATATATTTT. As protein: CASSVDPPTGAVNTIYF. V usage is TRBV9 and J usage is TRBJ1-3; 8 bases map to TRBD1. Per germline, CDR1 SGDLS and CDR2 YYNGEE. The CDR3 consists of 17 residues. V was pared by 0 bases and J by 7 bases, with 12 bases of the junction left unmatched.

The V and J genes are TRBV29-1 and TRBJ1-2, with D possibly being TRBD1 (5 bases). V was clipped by 6 bases and J by 0 bases, with 17 bases between them. In germline, CDR1 is SQVTM, CDR2 ANQGSEA. CDR3 length: 15 residues. The DNA for the CDR3 is TGCAGCGTCGACCTGGACGGACAAGCTAACTATGGCTACACCTTC. This codes for CSVDLDGQANYGYTF.

This chain joins TRBV18 and TRBJ1-1; no reliable D call. Germline loops: CDR1 KGHSH, CDR2 LQKENI. Trimming removed 3 bases at V and 0 bases at J, with 14 bases between. This CDR3 has 16 amino acids. CDR3 residues: CASSPSIEQLNTEAFF. Here the CDR3 DNA reads TGTGCCAGCTCACCGTCTATTGAGCAATTGAACACTGAAGCTTTCTTT.

This sequence joins TRBV7-3 and TRBJ2-5, with 11 bases lining up with TRBD2. The CDR3 consists of 20 residues. Losses at the gene ends were 5 bases for V and 5 bases for J; bases not matched to a gene: 22. Germline values: CDR1 SGHTA, CDR2 FQGTGA. The CDR3: CASSPHGLGLAGGKLETQYF. As DNA, the CDR3 is TGTGCCAGCAGCCCCCACGGTCTAGGATTAGCGGGGGGGAAACTGGAGACCCAGTACTTC.

This chain connects TRBV5-6 to TRBJ2-7; 8 bases fit TRBD2. Germline V lookup: CDR1 SGHDT, CDR2 YYEEEE. J was trimmed by 2 bases and V by 0 bases; bases with no gene match: 7. The CDR3 has 16 amino acids. CDR3 loop: CASSLVGGGPTYEQYF. The CDR3 coding sequence is TGTGCCAGCAGCTTGGTCGGCGGGGGGCCTACCTACGAGCAGTACTTC.

V usage is TRBV7-2 and J usage is TRBJ2-3, with TRBD1 as a possible D gene (6 bases). Trimming took off 8 bases at V and 2 bases at J, with 14 bases between the two ends. The CDR3 is 14 amino acids. Germline CDR1 SGHTA, CDR2 FQGNSA. This CDR3 reads CASGGQSLTDTQYF. The CDR3, as DNA: TGTGCCAGCGGCGGACAGTCACTCACAGATACGCAGTATTTT.

This rearrangement joins TRBV5-1 to TRBJ2-7, with 9 positions matching TRBD1. V lost 7 bases and J lost 5; bases outside the gene matches: 4. The CDR3 spans 12 residues. CDR1 is SGHRS, CDR2 YFSETQ, per germline. CDR3 DNA sequence: TGCGCCAGCCACGGGACAGGGCACGAGCAGTACTTC. Translating gives CASHGTGHEQYF.

The chain joins TRBV27 to TRBJ1-3, with TRBD1 identical over 7 bases. Germline CDR1 MNHEY, CDR2 SMNVEV (reference sequence). There are 18 residues in the CDR3. The trim removed 4 bases at V and 3 bases at J, leaving 15 bases unmatched. The CDR3 loop is CASSSRGPAGGLGNTIYF. The CDR3 DNA is TGTGCCAGCAGTTCAAGGGGCCCGGCAGGGGGGCTTGGAAACACCATATATTTT.

The chain has TRBV5-6 and TRBJ2-4; a possible D gene is TRBD1 (5 bases). V was trimmed by 2 bases and J by 8 bases, leaving 17 bases between them. This CDR3 contains 15 residues. In germline, CDR1 is SGHDT, CDR2 YYEEEE. The CDR3 spells CASSLFGQGRDIQYF. The CDR3, as DNA: TGTGCCAGCAGCTTATTTGGCCAGGGCAGGGACATTCAGTACTTC.

This chain uses TRBV5-5 with TRBJ1-5, with D perhaps TRBD1 (6 bases). CDR1 SGHKS and CDR2 YYEKEE come from the germline V gene (reference sequence). The CDR3 contains 16 residues. The V and J ends lost 2 bases and 0 bases respectively, with 12 bases between them. The CDR3 DNA reads as TGTGCCAGCAGCTTCGGACAGATTAATAGCAATCAGCCCCAGCATTTT. Its translation: CASSFGQINSNQPQHF.

V and J are TRBV19 and TRBJ1-1; no definite D call. The CDR3 is made up of 15 amino acids. Trimming cost V 4 bases and J 0 bases, with 12 bases left between them. Germline CDR1 and CDR2: LNHDA and SQIVND (reference sequence). CDR3 sequence: CASSRQVNLNTEAFF. In DNA form, the CDR3 reads TGTGCCAGTAGTAGGCAGGTTAATTTGAACACTGAAGCTTTCTTT.

This chain uses TRBV6-1 with TRBJ2-6; 10 nucleotides agree with TRBD1. This CDR3 has 19 residues. V was clipped by 0 bases and J by 2 bases; unmatched bases: 7. Germline-derived CDR1 and CDR2 are MNHNS and SASEGT. CDR3 in DNA: TGTGCCAGCAGTGAAGCTAGTAGGGACAGGGGCACTGGGGCCAACGTCCTGACTTTC. Amino acids: CASSEASRDRGTGANVLTF.

This rearrangement joins TRBV2 to TRBJ1-3; 7 bases agree with TRBD1. With V trimmed by 0 bases and J by 4 bases, 9 bases remained unmatched. From germline, CDR1 is SNHLY and CDR2 FYNNEI. The CDR3 is 17 amino acids. CDR3 protein: CASSEAQTGTAGNTIYF. DNA for the CDR3: TGTGCCAGCAGTGAAGCGCAAACAGGGACAGCCGGAAACACCATATATTTT.

The rearrangement joins TRBV4-1 to TRBJ2-5; TRBD2 aligns across 11 bases. This CDR3 spans 17 amino acids. Per the germline V gene, CDR1 is MGHRA and CDR2 is YSYEKL. V was clipped by 1 base and J by 5 bases; unmatched bases: 9. DNA of the CDR3: TGCGCCAGCAGCCAAGGTTACCTAGCGGGGGGCCGGGAGACCCAGTACTTC. Translated, it gives CASSQGYLAGGRETQYF.

V and J are TRBV6-5 and TRBJ1-2; tentative D call: TRBD1 (6 bases). The V gene's germline CDR1 is MNHEY and CDR2 SVGAGI. Trimming shortened V by 10 bases and J by 2 bases, and 20 bases separated the two germline ends. The CDR3 loop spans 15 amino acids. The CDR3 sequence: CATYPTGRLNYGYTF. Written as DNA, the CDR3 is TGTGCCACCTACCCCACAGGGAGACTAAACTATGGCTACACCTTC.

J is TRBJ2-1 and V is TRBV9; 10 bases are a match to TRBD1. Trimming at V came to 2 bases and at J to 8 bases, leaving 1 base not matched to a gene. Germline V gene lookup returns CDR1 SGDLS and CDR2 YYNGEE. The length of the CDR3 is 13 residues. In nucleotides, the CDR3 is TGTGCCAGCAGCGTCGGGACAGGGGATGAGCAGTTCTTC. This encodes CASSVGTGDEQFF.

The rearrangement joins TRBV5-6 to TRBJ2-3, with D perhaps matching TRBD2 (5 bases). The CDR3 contains 15 residues. Deletions cut 2 bases from V and 3 bases from J, with 13 bases between. Germline V gene lookup returns CDR1 SGHDT and CDR2 YYEEEE. The CDR3 DNA reads as TGTGCCAGCAGCTTACCAGCGGTGGGGACAGATACGCAGTATTTT. Its protein product is CASSLPAVGTDTQYF.